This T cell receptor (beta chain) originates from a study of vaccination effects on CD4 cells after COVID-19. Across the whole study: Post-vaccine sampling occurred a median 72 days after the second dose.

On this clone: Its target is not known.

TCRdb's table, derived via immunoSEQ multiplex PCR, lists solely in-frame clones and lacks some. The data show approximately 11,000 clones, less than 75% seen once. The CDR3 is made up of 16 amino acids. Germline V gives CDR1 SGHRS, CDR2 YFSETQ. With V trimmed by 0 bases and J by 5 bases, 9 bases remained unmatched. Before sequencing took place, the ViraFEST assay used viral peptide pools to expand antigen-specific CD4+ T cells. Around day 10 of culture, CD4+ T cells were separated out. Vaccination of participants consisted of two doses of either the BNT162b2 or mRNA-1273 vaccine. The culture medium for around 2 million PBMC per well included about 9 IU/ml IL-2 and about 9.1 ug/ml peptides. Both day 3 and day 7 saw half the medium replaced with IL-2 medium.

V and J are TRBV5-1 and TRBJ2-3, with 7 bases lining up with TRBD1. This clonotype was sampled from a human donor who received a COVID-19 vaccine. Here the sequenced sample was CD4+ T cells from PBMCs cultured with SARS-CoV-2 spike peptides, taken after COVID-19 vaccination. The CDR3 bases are TGCGCCAGCAGCTTGGTTTGGGACAGTGGGGGAGATACGCAGTATTTT. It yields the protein CASSLVWDSGGDTQYF.